This TCR beta chain was recorded in a study of cytomegalovirus exposure and HLA in healthy donors. General observations from the study: Among the sequence variants, a highly shared cluster was likely an artifact of sequencing. An analysis that came later showed most CMV-associated TCR beta chains appearing HLA-restricted. Rare sequences made up most TCRs, while some public TCRs were found in many donors.

Looked up from germline, CDR1 is SGDLS and CDR2 is YYNGEE. The CDR3 runs to 15 residues. V lost 4 bases and J lost 5, with 15 bases in between. As to this clone: Its antigen is still unknown.

The primer mix had 60 Vbeta and 13 Jbeta primers. Method: immunoSEQ multiplex PCR; TCRdb's copy keeps in-frame clones and lacks some. The sample table sets out approximately 180,000 clones. The sample was PBMCs. This receptor was taken from a man aged 25-45 years in good health and CMV-seronegative. The rearrangement uses TRBV9 and TRBJ2-2, with D perhaps TRBD2 (5 bases). CDR3 protein: CASSPRGPGTGELFF. The CDR3 DNA is TGTGCCAGCAGCCCCCGCGGGCCGGGAACCGGGGAGCTGTTTTTT.